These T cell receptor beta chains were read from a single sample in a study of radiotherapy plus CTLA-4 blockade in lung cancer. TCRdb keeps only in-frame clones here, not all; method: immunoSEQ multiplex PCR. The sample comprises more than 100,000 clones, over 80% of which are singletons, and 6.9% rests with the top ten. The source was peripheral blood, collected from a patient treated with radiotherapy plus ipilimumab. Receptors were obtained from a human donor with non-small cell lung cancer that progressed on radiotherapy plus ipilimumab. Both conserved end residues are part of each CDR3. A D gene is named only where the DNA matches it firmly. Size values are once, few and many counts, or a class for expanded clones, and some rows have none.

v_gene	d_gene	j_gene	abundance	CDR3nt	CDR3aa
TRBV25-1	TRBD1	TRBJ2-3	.	TGTGCCAGCAGTGAATCGGCAGGGGGAACAGATACGCAGTATTTT	CASSESAGGTDTQYF
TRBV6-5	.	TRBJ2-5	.	TGTGCCAGCAGTTACTCTCCCCTGATGGAGACCCAGTACTTC	CASSYSPLMETQYF
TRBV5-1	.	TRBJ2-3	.	TGCGCCAGCAGCTTGGGGGGGAGCACAGATACGCAGTATTTT	CASSLGGSTDTQYF
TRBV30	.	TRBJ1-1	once	TGTGCCTGGAGTGCGACCCAGAACACTGAAGCTTTCTTT	CAWSATQNTEAFF
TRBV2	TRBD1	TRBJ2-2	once	TGTGCCAGCAGACTACCGGGACAGGGGCCCGGGGAGCTGTTTTTT	CASRLPGQGPGELFF
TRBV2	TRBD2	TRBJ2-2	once	TGTGCCAGCAGTGAAGCGGGGACTAGGGGAATTCTCACCGGGGAGCTGTTTTTT	CASSEAGTRGILTGELFF
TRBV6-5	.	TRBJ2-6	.	TGTGCCAGCACTCGGGCAGCTGGGGCCAACGTCCTGACTTTC	CASTRAAGANVLTF
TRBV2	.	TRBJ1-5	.	TGTGCCAGCAGCTTACAGCGTCCGCCCCAGCATTTT	CASSLQRPPQHF
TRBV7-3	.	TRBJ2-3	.	TGTGCCAGCAGCCCAATCGTGACGGGAGTGGCAGATACGCAGTATTTT	CASSPIVTGVADTQYF
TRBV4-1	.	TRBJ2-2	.	TGCGCCAGCAGCCAATCGTCAGCATTCACCGGGGAGCTGTTTTTT	CASSQSSAFTGELFF
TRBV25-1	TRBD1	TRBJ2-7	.	TGTGCCAGCAGTGTTATTAGGTCCGGGACAGGGGGCAACGAGCAGTACTTC	CASSVIRSGTGGNEQYF
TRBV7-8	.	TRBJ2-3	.	TGTGCCAGCAGCTTAGGGGAAACACCTAGCGCCCGGACGGATACGCAGTATTTT	CASSLGETPSARTDTQYF
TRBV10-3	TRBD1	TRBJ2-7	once	TGTGCCATCAGTGCGGGACAGGGGGATACCTACGAGCAGTACTTC	CAISAGQGDTYEQYF
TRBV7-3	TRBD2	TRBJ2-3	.	TGTGCCAGCAGCTTAACGGGTAGCGGGAGGGTTGGAGATACGCAGTATTTT	CASSLTGSGRVGDTQYF
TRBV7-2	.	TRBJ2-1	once	TGTGCCAGCAGCCTCCTTCGTAATGAGCAGTTCTTC	CASSLLRNEQFF
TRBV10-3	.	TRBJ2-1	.	TGTGCCATCAGTGAGGGTATTTCCTACAATGAGCAGTTCTTC	CAISEGISYNEQFF
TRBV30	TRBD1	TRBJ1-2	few	TGTGCCTGGAGCCGGGACAGGGAATATGGCTACACCTTC	CAWSRDREYGYTF
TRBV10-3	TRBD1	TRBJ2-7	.	TGTGCCATCAGCTCCGACAGGGGTCAGTACGAGCAGTACTTC	CAISSDRGQYEQYF
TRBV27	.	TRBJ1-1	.	TGTGCCAGCAGTGACCATTGGGGGTACACTGAAGCTTTCTTT	CASSDHWGYTEAFF
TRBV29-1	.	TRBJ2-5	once	TGCAGCGTTCGCCCACTCCAAGAGACCCAGTACTTC	CSVRPLQETQYF
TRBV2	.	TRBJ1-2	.	TGTGCCAGCAGCCCCCCGGGGGCCGGCTATGGCTACACCTTC	CASSPPGAGYGYTF
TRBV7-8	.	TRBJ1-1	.	TGTGCCAGCAGCTTCGTTGGGGGGCTGAACACTGAAGCTTTCTTT	CASSFVGGLNTEAFF
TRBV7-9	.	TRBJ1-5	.	TGTGCCAGCAGCCCGGGACTTAGCAATCAGCCCCAGCATTTT	CASSPGLSNQPQHF
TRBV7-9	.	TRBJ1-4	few	TGTGCCAGCAGCTTAGCGCAGGGCATTAATGAAAAACTGTTTTTT	CASSLAQGINEKLFF
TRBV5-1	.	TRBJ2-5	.	TGCGCCAGCAGCGTACGAAAAGAGACCCAGTACTTC	CASSVRKETQYF
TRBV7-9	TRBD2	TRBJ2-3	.	TGTGCCAGCAGCTTAGGGACTAGCGGGAGTTCAGATACGCAGTATTTT	CASSLGTSGSSDTQYF
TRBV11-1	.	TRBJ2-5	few	TGTGCCAGCAGCACCAAGAGGGCATCCGGGACCCAGTACTTC	CASSTKRASGTQYF
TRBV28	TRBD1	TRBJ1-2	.	TGTGCCAGCAGTTCCCCGGACAGGAACTATGGCTACACCTTC	CASSSPDRNYGYTF
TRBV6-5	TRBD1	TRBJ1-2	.	TGTGCCAGCAGGTACAGGGGGCTAGGAGGCTACACCTTC	CASRYRGLGGYTF
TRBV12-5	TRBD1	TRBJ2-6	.	TGTGCCCGGACAGGGTGGGGATTTGGGGCCAACGTCCTGACTTTC	CARTGWGFGANVLTF
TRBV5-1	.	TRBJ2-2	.	TGCGCCAGCAGCTCCTCCCCCACGACCAACACCGGGGAGCTGTTTTTT	CASSSSPTTNTGELFF
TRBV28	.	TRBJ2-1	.	TGTGCCAGCAGTTTGCTAGACGGAGCGACGGCCTACAATGAGCAGTTCTTC	CASSLLDGATAYNEQFF
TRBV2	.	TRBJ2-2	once	TGTGCCAGCAGTGAAGCGCTTCGGCAGTCGGAGCTGTTTTTT	CASSEALRQSELFF
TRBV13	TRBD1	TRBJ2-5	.	TGTGCCAGCAGCGGAAATGGACAGGTGACAGAGACCCAGTACTTC	CASSGNGQVTETQYF
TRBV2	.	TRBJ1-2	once	TGTGCCAGCGGGGCGGCTAACTATGGCTACACCTTC	CASGAANYGYTF
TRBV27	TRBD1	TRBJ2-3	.	TGTGCCAGCAAGCCGGGACAGGGGATTCCAGATACGCAGTATTTT	CASKPGQGIPDTQYF
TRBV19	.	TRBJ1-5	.	TGTGCCAGTAGTATAACTCTAAATCAGCCCCAGCATTTT	CASSITLNQPQHF
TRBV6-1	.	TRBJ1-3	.	TGTGCCAGCAGTGAAGCGTGGGGGCGAGGAAACACCATATATTTT	CASSEAWGRGNTIYF
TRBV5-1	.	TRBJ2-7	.	TGCGCCAGCAGGCCCACCCCTACGGAGACCTACGAGCAGTACTTC	CASRPTPTETYEQYF
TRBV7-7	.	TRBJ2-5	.	TGTGCTGCGGGATCTCCCCCGTACTTC	CAAGSPPYF
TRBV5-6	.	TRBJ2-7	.	TGTGCCAGCAGCTCGGGACGGACCTACGAGCAGTACTTC	CASSSGRTYEQYF
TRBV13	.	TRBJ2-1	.	TGTGCCAGCAGCTCCCCTTTAAGGAGGGGGAATGAGCAGTTCTTC	CASSSPLRRGNEQFF
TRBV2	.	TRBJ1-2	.	TGTGCCAGCAGTGATGGCTTGGAGGAGTCGTCTAACTATGGCTACACCTTC	CASSDGLEESSNYGYTF
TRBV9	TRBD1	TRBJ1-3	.	TGTGCCAGCAGCGCCGGACAGGGGGCCCTAATCTCTGGAAACACCATATATTTT	CASSAGQGALISGNTIYF
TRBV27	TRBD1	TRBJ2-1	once	TGTGCCAGCGGGACAGCCTACAATGAGCAGTTCTTC	CASGTAYNEQFF
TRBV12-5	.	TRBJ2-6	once	TGTGCTAGTGGTCTACAGGGTCCTGGGGCCAACGTCCTGACTTTC	CASGLQGPGANVLTF
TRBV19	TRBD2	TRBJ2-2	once	TGTGCCAGCAAACTAGCGGTTATTGGGGTTGGGGAGCTGTTTTTT	CASKLAVIGVGELFF
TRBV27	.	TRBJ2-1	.	TGTGCCAGCAGTAAAAACCTCAGGTACAATGAGCAGTTCTTC	CASSKNLRYNEQFF
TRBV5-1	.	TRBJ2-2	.	TGCGCCAGCAGCTTCGGCAGGCAGGCTCTGAACACCGGGGAGCTGTTTTTT	CASSFGRQALNTGELFF
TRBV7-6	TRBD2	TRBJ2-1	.	TGTGCCAGCAGCTTATTGGCGGGAGACTCCTACAATGAGCAGTTCTTC	CASSLLAGDSYNEQFF